The 10 T cell receptor beta chains in this list originate from one sample, sequenced in a study of Graves' ophthalmopathy and Graves' hyperthyroidism. Amplification of the TCR beta CDR3 regions used RNA transcripts (as template). A first-round RT-PCR used HTBI primers, followed by a second-round multiplex PCR. TCRdb called the multiplex PCR reads again in MiXCR, with one record for every CDR3 protein. The top ten clones hold roughly 50% of a sample with 200,000 to 250,000 distinct CDR3 sequences, 45% of them seen once. What was sequenced was peripheral blood. These receptors were collected from an adult man with Graves' ophthalmopathy.

This clonotype has more than one count but fewer than ten. J is TRBJ1-6 and V is TRBV2, with 8 positions matching TRBD1. The CDR3 covers 19 residues. Per germline, CDR1 SNHLY and CDR2 FYNNEI. Trimming at V came to 2 bases and at J to 0 bases, leaving 9 bases not matched to a gene. The CDR3, as DNA: TGTGCCAGCAGTGAATCAGATCCAGGGGGCGTCTCCTATAATTCACCCCTCCACTTT. Translation: CASSESDPGGVSYNSPLHF.

In nucleotides, the CDR3 is TGTGCCAGCTCCGGGCTGTATGAAACGGAGCAGTACTTC. It specifies CASSGLYETEQYF. The rearrangement joins TRBV2 to TRBJ2-7; D is ambiguous. Germline CDR1 reads SNHLY; CDR2 reads FYNNEI. V lost 8 bases, J lost 7 bases, and 18 bases lay in between. This CDR3 is 13 amino acids long. Supplemented by reference TRBV2 and TRBJ2-7, the full variable domain reads EPEVTQTPSHQVTQMGQEVILRCVPISNHLYFYWYRQILGQKVEFLVSFYNNEISEKSEIFDDQFSVERPDGSNFTLKIRSTKLEDSAMYFCASSGLYETEQYFGPGTRLTVT.

The V and J genes are TRBV7-8 and TRBJ2-3, with D unresolved. Germline loops: CDR1 SGHVS, CDR2 FQNEAQ. This CDR3 contains 16 residues. V lost 2 bases and J lost 1, with 13 bases in between. The CDR3 spells CASSLRLTFGTDTQYF. Written as DNA, the CDR3 is TGTGCCAGCAGCTTAAGGCTCACTTTCGGCACAGATACGCAGTATTTT.

The chain couples TRBV7-9 to TRBJ1-1; tentative D call: TRBD1 (5 bases). The V and J ends lost 1 base and 4 bases respectively, with 10 bases between them. Germline V CDR1 and CDR2: SEHNR, FQNEAQ (reference sequence). CDR3 length: 14 amino acids. This CDR3 reads CASSLGQRITEAFF. DNA for the CDR3: TGTGCCAGCAGCTTAGGACAGAGAATCACTGAAGCTTTCTTT.

At least ten counts were recorded for this clonotype. The chain links TRBV25-1 to TRBJ1-1; 7 nucleotides line up with TRBD1. V gave up 6 bases and J gave up 0 bases; unmatched junction bases: 4. Per germline, CDR1 MGHDK and CDR2 SYGVNS. The CDR3 sequence is 14 residues long. This CDR3 is CASRQTGLNTEAFF. In DNA form, the CDR3 reads TGTGCCAGCAGACAGACAGGGTTGAACACTGAAGCTTTCTTT.

In regard to this clonotype: Sequence at one end of the junction differs from germline and may be a read error. This chain joins TRBV10-3 and TRBJ1-2; D gene ambiguous. CDR3 size: 13 residues. CDR1 is ENHRY and CDR2 is SYGVKD in the germline V gene. The CDR3 protein is CASSYALAYGYTF. DNA for the CDR3: TGTGCCAGCAGTTACGCCTTGGCCTATGGCTACACCTTC.

In this sample, this clonotype turned up a few times. This sequence joins TRBV5-8 and TRBJ1-1; a possible D gene is TRBD1 (5 bases). Germline assignment: CDR1 SGHTS and CDR2 YDEGEE. V shed 0 bases and J shed 1 base, with 10 bases lying between them. CDR3 length: 15 residues. The CDR3 is CASSLEGSRNTEAFF. DNA of the CDR3: TGTGCCAGCAGCTTGGAGGGGAGTCGGAACACTGAAGCTTTCTTT.

This clonotype showed up many times. Here the CDR3 reads CASSLDRGSPLHF. For the CDR3, the DNA is TGTGCCAGCAGTTTAGATAGGGGTTCACCCCTCCACTTT. The chain joins TRBV12-3 or TRBV12-4 to TRBJ1-6, with D possibly matching TRBD1 (5 bases). Trimming removed 1 base at V and 9 bases at J, with 7 bases between. This CDR3 has 13 residues.

This clonotype was counted many times. The chain joins TRBV24-1 to TRBJ2-6, with D tentatively TRBD1 (5 bases). V lost 4 bases and J lost 3, with 15 bases in between. Germline V gives CDR1 KGHDR, CDR2 SFDVKD. The CDR3 consists of 17 residues. The DNA of the CDR3 is TGTGCCACCAGTGACCCGGACACCGGGTATGGGGCCAACGTCCTGACTTTC. Its translation is CATSDPDTGYGANVLTF.

This chain connects TRBV2 to TRBJ1-2; D is possibly TRBD1 (5 bases). Germline V CDR1 and CDR2: SNHLY, FYNNEI. V was pared by 5 bases and J by 10 bases, with 17 bases between. This CDR3 has 13 residues. The CDR3 region is CASSLGTEYDYTF. In nucleotides, the CDR3 is TGTGCCAGCAGTTTAGGGACGGAGTACGACTACACCTTC.